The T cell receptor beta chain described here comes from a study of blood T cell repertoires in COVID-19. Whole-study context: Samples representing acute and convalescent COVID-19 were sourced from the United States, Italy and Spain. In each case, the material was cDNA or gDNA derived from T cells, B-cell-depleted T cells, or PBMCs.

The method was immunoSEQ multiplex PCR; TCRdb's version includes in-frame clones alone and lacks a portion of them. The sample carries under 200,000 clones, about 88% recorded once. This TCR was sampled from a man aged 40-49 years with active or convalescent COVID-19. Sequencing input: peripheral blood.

Written as DNA, the CDR3 is TGTGCCAGCAGCACCACGCCGGGACAGGGGGCGAGGGGCTCCTACAATGAGCAGTTCTTC. Protein product: CASSTTPGQGARGSYNEQFF. The gene calls are TRBV2 and TRBJ2-1; 12 positions match TRBD1. The germline V gene encodes CDR1 SNHLY and CDR2 FYNNEI. This CDR3 has 20 amino acids. The V and J ends lost 6 bases and 0 bases, in that order; junction bases with no gene match: 15.